The T cell receptor (beta chain) described here comes from a study of radiotherapy plus CTLA-4 blockade in lung cancer. The CDR3 runs to 15 residues. The V gene lost 3 bases and the J gene lost 4 bases, with 15 bases spanning the gap. Germline CDR1 MDHEN, CDR2 SYDVKM. The assay was immunoSEQ multiplex PCR, and TCRdb's table has in-frame clones only and misses some. The data hold about 110,000 clones, with roughly 86% observed a single time. This sample comprised peripheral blood, obtained from a patient treated with radiotherapy plus ipilimumab. The clonotype comes from a human donor with non-small cell lung cancer that progressed on radiotherapy plus ipilimumab. Some clones in this sample may be carry-over from other donors' samples. The gene calls are TRBV28 and TRBJ1-2; D is unclear. CDR3 sequence: CASSFMGALLYGYTF. In DNA form, the CDR3 reads TGTGCCAGCAGTTTCATGGGTGCCCTCCTCTATGGCTACACCTTC.